Shown below are 21 T cell receptor beta chains from a single sample sequenced in a study of identifying expanded T cells in peripheral blood. Here immunoSEQ multiplex PCR was the method, and the copy in TCRdb shows in-frame clones only, minus some. The table shows approximately 100,000 clones, with around 89% occurring only once. The sequenced material came from blood. Receptors were obtained from a person aged 18-69 years in good health.

This chain links TRBV10-3 with TRBJ1-6; D not certain. CDR3 length: 15 residues. V was cut by 5 bases and J by 5 bases, with 13 bases left in between. CDR1 and CDR2 from the germline V gene are ENHRY and SYGVKD. CDR3 DNA: TGTGCCATCAGTCCTGGGAACAGCAATAATTCACCCCTCCACTTT. Translated, it gives CAISPGNSNNSPLHF.

The chain carries TRBV19 and TRBJ2-1; TRBD2 matches at 8 bases. V lost 4 bases to trimming and J lost 12 bases; unmatched junction nucleotides: 5. The CDR3 covers 12 residues. Germline V lookup: CDR1 LNHDA, CDR2 SQIVND (reference sequence). CDR3 DNA sequence: TGTGCCAGTAGTACCGCCGGGACTAGGCAGTTCTTC. Translated, it gives CASSTAGTRQFF.

Note on this clone: Possible read error: a much larger clone is one base away. In the same sample, other DNA sequences code for this CDR3. The chain is built from TRBV5-4 and TRBJ1-2, with D tentatively TRBD1 (6 bases). The CDR3 covers 13 residues. Germline values: CDR1 SGHNT, CDR2 YYREEE (reference sequence). The V end was cut by 4 bases, the J end by 2 bases, with 9 bases between. The CDR3, as DNA: TGTGCCAGCAGCCCCGGACAGAACTATGGCTACACCTTC. Translated: CASSPGQNYGYTF.

In this sample, this clone turned up once. V usage is TRBV5-1 and J usage is TRBJ1-2; D not certain. The CDR3 is made up of 16 amino acids. CDR1 SGHRS and CDR2 YFSETQ come from the germline V gene. The V gene lost 0 bases and the J gene lost 2 bases, with 14 bases spanning the gap. In nucleotides, the CDR3 is TGCGCCAGCAGCTTGGGAGGCGGTCCAGCCAACTATGGCTACACCTTC. It is translated as CASSLGGGPANYGYTF.

CDR3 amino acids: CASSGPDPRNTEAFF. The CDR3 DNA reads as TGCGCCAGCAGCGGGCCTGACCCTCGGAACACTGAAGCTTTCTTT. The chain links TRBV5-1 to TRBJ1-1, with unresolved D. This CDR3 is built from 15 residues. Germline assignment: CDR1 SGHRS and CDR2 YFSETQ. Trimming pared 4 bases from V and 1 base from J, leaving 14 bases between.

This chain links TRBV6-5 with TRBJ1-2; D perhaps matches TRBD1 (5 bases). This CDR3 spans 14 amino acids. The V gene's germline CDR1 is MNHEY and CDR2 SVGAGI. V was shortened by 6 bases and J by 7 bases, with 18 bases between the two germline ends. CDR3 sequence: CASSDLGADRGYTF. In DNA, the CDR3 is TGTGCCAGCAGCGACCTAGGGGCAGATCGTGGCTACACCTTC.

A word on this clone: The identical CDR3 is also encoded by other nucleotide sequences in the sample. The chain has TRBV7-9 and TRBJ2-6; 8 nucleotides line up with TRBD1. Trimming at V came to 10 bases and at J to 3 bases, leaving 5 bases not matched to a gene. The CDR3 sequence is 14 residues long. Germline CDR1 reads SEHNR; CDR2 reads FQNEAQ (reference sequence). The CDR3 sequence is CANQGAGGANVLTF. The CDR3 coding sequence is TGTGCCAACCAGGGGGCGGGTGGGGCCAACGTCCTGACTTTC.

The table lists this clone with a few counts. V is TRBV2 and J is TRBJ1-6, with a tentative D call TRBD1 (6 bases). The CDR3 consists of 15 residues. V was shortened by 6 bases and J by 5 bases, with 14 bases between the two germline ends. Germline loops: CDR1 SNHLY, CDR2 FYNNEI. CDR3 sequence: CASSPTGSHNSPLHF. DNA for the CDR3: TGTGCCAGCAGCCCCACAGGGAGTCATAATTCACCCCTCCACTTT. Complete variable domain (other parts from reference TRBV2 and TRBJ1-6): EPEVTQTPSHQVTQMGQEVILRCVPISNHLYFYWYRQILGQKVEFLVSFYNNEISEKSEIFDDQFSVERPDGSNFTLKIRSTKLEDSAMYFCASSPTGSHNSPLHFGNGTRLTVT.

This chain uses TRBV5-1 with TRBJ2-5; no firm D call. This CDR3 has 16 residues. V lost 0 bases to trimming and J lost 0 bases, with 12 bases between them. Germline assignment: CDR1 SGHRS and CDR2 YFSETQ. The CDR3 here is CASSLEGLGYQETQYF. The CDR3 DNA sequence: TGCGCCAGCAGCTTGGAGGGTTTGGGATACCAAGAGACCCAGTACTTC.

V and J are TRBV7-9 and TRBJ2-1, with D unresolved. Trimming cost V 5 bases and J 6 bases, with 8 bases left between them. Germline V gene lookup returns CDR1 SEHNR and CDR2 FQNEAQ (reference sequence). The CDR3 is made up of 12 amino acids. The CDR3 reads CASSPTINEQFF. The CDR3 DNA sequence: TGTGCCAGCAGCCCAACGATCAATGAGCAGTTCTTC.

This sequence joins TRBV6-6 and TRBJ2-1; 8 positions match TRBD2. Germline CDR1 MNHNY, CDR2 SVGAGI (reference sequence). The CDR3 has 16 residues. The V and J ends lost 2 bases and 0 bases, in that order; junction bases with no gene match: 3. The CDR3 spells CASSYGGGSSYNEQFF. The DNA of the CDR3 is TGTGCCAGCAGTTACGGCGGGGGGAGCTCCTACAATGAGCAGTTCTTC.

The chain carries TRBV2 and TRBJ2-1; a weak D match, TRBD1 (6 bases). Trimming cost V 5 bases and J 10 bases, with 12 bases left between them. Germline V gene lookup returns CDR1 SNHLY and CDR2 FYNNEI. The CDR3 loop spans 12 amino acids. The CDR3 loop is CASSRWTDEQFF. In nucleotides, the CDR3 is TGTGCCAGCAGTCGCTGGACAGACGAGCAGTTCTTC.

The J gene is TRBJ1-1, the V gene TRBV2; 8 nucleotides line up with TRBD1. Germline V lookup: CDR1 SNHLY, CDR2 FYNNEI. CDR3 length equals 14 residues. The trim removed 4 bases at V and 5 bases at J, leaving 6 bases unmatched. CDR3 DNA sequence: TGTGCCAGCAGTGCGGAGAACAGGGGGACTGAAGCTTTCTTT. Amino acid sequence: CASSAENRGTEAFF.

Concerning this clone itself: Other nucleotide sequences in the sample specify the same CDR3. J is TRBJ2-5 and V is TRBV19; a possible D gene is TRBD2 (6 bases). The V gene lost 3 bases and the J gene lost 5 bases, with 10 bases spanning the gap. Germline V gives CDR1 LNHDA, CDR2 SQIVND (reference sequence). This CDR3 comprises 13 residues. This CDR3 reads CASSMGLRETQYF. The CDR3 DNA is TGTGCCAGTAGTATGGGACTTCGGGAGACCCAGTACTTC.

This clone came up once. The chain employs TRBV10-3 and TRBJ2-3; TRBD2 agrees at 12 bases. With V trimmed by 10 bases and J by 0 bases, 5 bases remained unmatched. CDR3 length equals 15 residues. Per the germline V gene, CDR1 is ENHRY and CDR2 is SYGVKD. As DNA, the CDR3 is TGTGCCACCGAGACTAGCGGGGGTAGCACAGATACGCAGTATTTT. This gives the protein CATETSGGSTDTQYF.

The rearrangement joins TRBV7-7 to TRBJ2-2, with D perhaps TRBD1 or TRBD2 (6 bases each). Trimming shortened V by 8 bases and J by 5 bases, and 15 bases separated the two germline ends. Per germline, CDR1 SSHAT and CDR2 FNYEAQ (reference sequence). This CDR3 is 14 amino acids long. The CDR3 sequence is CASQQGGRTGELFF. In DNA form, the CDR3 reads TGTGCCAGCCAGCAAGGGGGGAGGACCGGGGAGCTGTTTTTT.

This CDR3 reads CASSYRRDRAYEQYF. CDR3 coding DNA: TGTGCCAGCAGTTACCGCCGGGACAGGGCCTACGAGCAGTACTTC. The chain couples TRBV6-5 to TRBJ2-7; 9 bases line up with TRBD1. CDR3 length: 15 amino acids. J gave up 2 bases and V 2 bases, and 4 bases lay outside the gene matches. Germline V gene sequence: CDR1 MNHEY, CDR2 SVGAGI.

The chain employs TRBV30 and TRBJ1-5, with D perhaps matching TRBD1 (5 bases). The CDR3 is 14 residues long. Germline-derived CDR1 and CDR2 are GTSNPN and SVGIG (reference sequence). Trimming pared 2 bases from V and 6 bases from J, leaving 14 bases between. CDR3 protein: CAWSRPGTPQPQHF. For the CDR3, the DNA is TGTGCCTGGAGTAGGCCAGGGACGCCTCAGCCCCAGCATTTT.

The gene calls are TRBV18 and TRBJ2-1; perhaps D is TRBD1 or TRBD2 (6 bases each). The CDR3 has 16 residues. The V gene's germline CDR1 is KGHSH and CDR2 LQKENI. V lost 0 bases, J lost 9 bases, and 18 bases lay in between. The CDR3 DNA reads TGTGCCAGCTCACCACCTGGCGGAGGGGGGTCTGGTGAGCAGTTCTTC. Protein product: CASSPPGGGGSGEQFF.

This sequence joins TRBV7-2 and TRBJ1-5, with a tentative D call TRBD1 (6 bases). V was clipped by 5 bases and J by 1 base, with 12 bases between them. The germline V gene encodes CDR1 SGHTA and CDR2 FQGNSA. The CDR3 is made up of 15 amino acids. CDR3 DNA: TGTGCCAGCAGCATAGGGGGGATAAGCAATCAGCCCCAGCATTTT. Its translation: CASSIGGISNQPQHF.

The rearrangement uses TRBV7-2 and TRBJ1-5; D gene ambiguous. CDR1 SGHTA and CDR2 FQGNSA come from the germline V gene. V was trimmed by 5 bases and J by 0 bases, leaving 11 bases between them. CDR3 length: 15 residues. The CDR3 is CASSPRGYSNQPQHF. The CDR3 region has the DNA TGTGCCAGCAGCCCCCGGGGATATAGCAATCAGCCCCAGCATTTT.